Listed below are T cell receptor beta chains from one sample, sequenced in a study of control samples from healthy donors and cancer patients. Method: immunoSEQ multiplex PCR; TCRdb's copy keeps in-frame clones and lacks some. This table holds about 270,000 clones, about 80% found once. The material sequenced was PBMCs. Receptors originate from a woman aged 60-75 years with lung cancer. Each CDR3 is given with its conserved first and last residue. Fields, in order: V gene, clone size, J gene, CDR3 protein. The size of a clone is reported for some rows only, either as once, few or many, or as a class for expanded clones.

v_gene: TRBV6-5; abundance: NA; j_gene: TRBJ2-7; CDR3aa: CASKTGPYEQYF
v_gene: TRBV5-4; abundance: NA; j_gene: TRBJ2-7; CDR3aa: CASSSRHRGDYEQYF
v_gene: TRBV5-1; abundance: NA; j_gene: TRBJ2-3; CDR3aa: CASSPTRAVTDTQYF
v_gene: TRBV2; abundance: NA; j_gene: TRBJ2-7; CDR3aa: CASSEATYEQYF
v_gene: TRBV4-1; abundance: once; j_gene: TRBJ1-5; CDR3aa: CASSQGITQGNQPQHF
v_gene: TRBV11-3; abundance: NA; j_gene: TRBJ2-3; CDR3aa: CASSERTNTDTQYF
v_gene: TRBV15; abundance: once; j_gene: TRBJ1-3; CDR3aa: CATSRDGFPGNTIYF
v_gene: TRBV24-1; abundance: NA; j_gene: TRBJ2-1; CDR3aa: CATSDTGEQFF
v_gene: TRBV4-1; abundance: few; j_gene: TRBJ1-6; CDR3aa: CASSHPGGKGDNNSPLHF
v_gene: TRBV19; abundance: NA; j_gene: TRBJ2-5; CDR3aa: CATSTSGQETQYF